This passage covers 22 T cell receptor beta chains from one sample sequenced in a study of blood T cells in healthy people across ages. Next came a second PCR, run for about 7 to 12 cycles, which used a sample-barcoded 5' primer along with a J-beta primer mix. TCRdb fed the 5' RACE reads into MiXCR, producing one record per CDR3 protein. The sample includes 1.5 million to 2 million distinct CDR3 sequences, 30% to 40% seen only once; the top ten take about 11%. Sequencing input: blood. The source of these receptors is a woman aged 30 to 39 in good health.

V and J are TRBV5-1 and TRBJ2-3; D is unclear. The CDR3 is 18 residues long. Germline-derived CDR1 and CDR2 are SGHRS and YFSETQ. Trimming pared 0 bases from V and 0 bases from J, leaving 17 bases between. The CDR3 DNA is TGCGCCAGCAGCTTGGCCGCCTTGGGTGGCTCTAGCACAGATACGCAGTATTTT. Translation gives CASSLAALGGSSTDTQYF. The variable domain in full, completed from reference TRBV5-1 and TRBJ2-3, reads KAGVTQTPRYLIKTRGQQVTLSCSPISGHRSVSWYQQTPGQGLQFLFEYFSETQRNKGNFPGRFSGRQFSNSRSEMNVSTLELGDSALYLCASSLAALGGSSTDTQYFGPGTRLTVL.

The chain carries TRBV3-1 and TRBJ1-2; D call uncertain. The germline CDR1 and CDR2 sequences are LGHDT and YNNKEL (reference sequence). The CDR3 has 16 residues. Trimming shortened V by 0 bases and J by 2 bases, and 13 bases separated the two germline ends. CDR3 nucleotides: TGTGCCAGCAGCCAAGAATGGAGTGAGGGAAACTATGGCTACACCTTC. Translation: CASSQEWSEGNYGYTF.

The chain has TRBV30 and TRBJ1-6, with TRBD1 as a possible D gene (5 bases). V was clipped by 8 bases and J by 7 bases, with 15 bases between them. CDR1 and CDR2 (germline): GTSNPN, SVGIG (reference sequence). The CDR3 has 13 amino acids. The CDR3 sequence is CARDGTDNSPLHF. CDR3 nucleotide sequence: TGTGCCCGCGACGGGACGGACAATTCACCCCTCCACTTT. The whole variable domain, filled in from reference TRBV30 and TRBJ1-6, reads SQTIHQWPATLVQPVGSPLSLECTVEGTSNPNLYWYRQAAGRGLQLLFYSVGIGQISSEVPQNLSASRPQDRQFILSSKKLLLSDSGFYLCARDGTDNSPLHFGNGTRLTVT.

This clonotype was counted a few times. The rearrangement links TRBV15 to TRBJ2-7; the D call may be TRBD1 or TRBD2 (5 bases each). The CDR3 loop spans 14 amino acids. V lost 1 base and J lost 3, with 10 bases in between. In germline, CDR1 is LNHNV, CDR2 YYDKDF (reference sequence). CDR3 sequence (DNA): TGTGCCACCAGCAGAGCCGGGGCCGTCTACGAGCAGTACTTC. As protein: CATSRAGAVYEQYF.

This clonotype was detected a few times. V is TRBV7-8 and J is TRBJ2-7, with TRBD2 identical over 13 bases. Germline CDR1 is SGHVS and CDR2 is FQNEAQ. The CDR3 is 15 amino acids. Losses at the gene ends were 1 base for V and 4 bases for J; bases not matched to a gene: 1. CDR3 coding DNA: TGTGCCAGCAGCTTAGAACTAGCGGGGGGGTACGAGCAGTACTTC. Amino acid sequence: CASSLELAGGYEQYF.

This clonotype appeared many times. This sequence joins TRBV27 and TRBJ2-1, with a possible D match to TRBD2 (7 bases). Germline lookup yields CDR1 MNHEY and CDR2 SMNVEV (reference sequence). V dropped 6 bases and J dropped 4 bases, with 16 bases sitting between them. The CDR3 runs to 15 residues. The CDR3 is CASRPGGGDYNEQFF. CDR3 nucleotide sequence: TGTGCCAGCAGACCCGGAGGGGGGGATTACAATGAGCAGTTCTTC.

This chain links TRBV20-1 with TRBJ2-5; D might be TRBD1 (5 bases). This CDR3 has 16 amino acids. Trimming removed 1 base from V and 2 bases from J, with 17 bases in between. Germline CDR1 reads DFQATT; CDR2 reads SNEGSKA (reference sequence). The CDR3 DNA reads TGCAGTGCTAGAGGGTCGTCAGGGTGGAATCAAGAGACCCAGTACTTC. Translated, it gives CSARGSSGWNQETQYF.

This clonotype was seen more than once but under ten times. The chain joins TRBV29-1 to TRBJ2-7, with 11 bases fitting TRBD2. Germline assignment: CDR1 SQVTM and CDR2 ANQGSEA. The CDR3 has 17 amino acids. V gave up 3 bases and J gave up 3 bases; unmatched junction bases: 13. The CDR3 DNA reads TGCAGCGTTGATCTCTTGCTCAAAACTAGCGGGAGCTACGAGCAGTACTTC. As protein: CSVDLLLKTSGSYEQYF.

The rearrangement joins TRBV6-5 to TRBJ2-3, with TRBD2 matching 11 bases. This CDR3 contains 15 residues. The germline gives CDR1 MNHEY, CDR2 SVGAGI. The ends lost 7 bases at V and 5 bases at J; junction bases unmatched: 8. CDR3 bases: TGTGCCAGCACTACTAGCGGGAGTTTAAGAGATACGCAGTATTTT. It translates to CASTTSGSLRDTQYF.

This clonotype has more than one count but fewer than ten. J is TRBJ1-6 and V is TRBV3-1; D is unclear. CDR3 length: 12 amino acids. CDR1 and CDR2 from the germline V gene are LGHDT and YNNKEL (reference sequence). Trimming took 0 bases from V and 9 from J, leaving 3 bases between them. The CDR3: CASSQEGSPLHF. The CDR3 bases are TGTGCCAGCAGCCAAGAGGGTTCACCCCTCCACTTT.

The chain is built from TRBV5-1 and TRBJ1-6, with D maybe TRBD1 (5 bases). The CDR3 contains 15 residues. Deletions cut 2 bases from V and 7 bases from J, with 13 bases between. Germline CDR1 SGHRS, CDR2 YFSETQ. CDR3 DNA: TGCGCCAGCAGCTTCCAAGGTGGGGGAAATTCACCCCTCCACTTT. This encodes CASSFQGGGNSPLHF.

There are many counts of this clonotype. The CDR3 nucleotides read TGTGCCAGCAGCGTAGTCGAGACGGAGCAGTTCTTC. Protein: CASSVVETEQFF. This rearrangement joins TRBV9 to TRBJ2-1; no firm D call. The CDR3 is 12 amino acids. CDR1 is SGDLS and CDR2 is YYNGEE in the germline V gene. V lost 0 bases and J 10 bases, leaving 8 bases between the germline ends.

This clonotype came up a few times. The CDR3 DNA follows: TGTGCCACCATAGGAATACAGGGGGCGACGAAGGCCCGTAGAGAGCAGTACTTC. As protein: CATIGIQGATKARREQYF. The chain links TRBV2 to TRBJ2-7; 9 nucleotides match TRBD1. The CDR3 length is 18 residues. CDR1 is SNHLY and CDR2 is FYNNEI in the germline V gene. With V trimmed by 10 bases and J by 7 bases, 26 bases remained unmatched.

There are many counts of this clonotype. V usage is TRBV29-1 and J usage is TRBJ2-7; TRBD2 might be the D (5 bases). Germline V gene sequence: CDR1 SQVTM, CDR2 ANQGSEA. V was pared by 7 bases and J by 0 bases, with 13 bases between. This CDR3 is built from 13 residues. CDR3 sequence reads: CSGLVGGSYEQYF. The CDR3 coding sequence is TGCAGCGGACTGGTCGGAGGCTCCTACGAGCAGTACTTC.

The rearrangement uses TRBV4-1 and TRBJ1-5; tentatively, D is TRBD1 (5 bases). Trimming removed 2 bases at V and 5 bases at J, with 10 bases between. Germline CDR1 MGHRA, CDR2 YSYEKL. This CDR3 is built from 14 residues. CDR3 sequence: CASSQLWGHQPQHF. Written as DNA, the CDR3 is TGCGCCAGCAGCCAACTTTGGGGCCATCAGCCCCAGCATTTT.

The chain carries TRBV20-1 and TRBJ1-2; D uncertain. The CDR3 runs to 11 residues. Germline V lookup: CDR1 DFQATT, CDR2 SNEGSKA (reference sequence). Between the trimmed V and J ends, which lost 4 bases and 6 bases, there was a span of 9 bases. The CDR3 bases are TGCAGTGCTAAAAGCGGGGATGGCTACACCTTC. Residues: CSAKSGDGYTF.

In the case of this clonotype: One junction end disagrees with the germline gene, perhaps due to a read error. The chain links TRBV7-2 to TRBJ2-7, with 8 nucleotides matching TRBD1. The CDR3 extends over 12 amino acids. Germline lookup yields CDR1 SGHTA and CDR2 FQGNSA. DNA of the CDR3: TGTGCCGGCAGCCCGGACAGGGTTGAGCAGTACTTC. Translated: CAGSPDRVEQYF.

The rearrangement joins TRBV15 to TRBJ2-1; 12 bases line up with TRBD2. With 1 base clipped from V and 1 base from J, the junction kept 11 bases outside the gene matches. CDR1 is LNHNV and CDR2 is YYDKDF in the germline V gene (reference sequence). The CDR3 contains 20 residues. CDR3 DNA: TGTGCCACCAGCAGAGCCGCGACTAGCGGGAGCCCCTTTTCCTACAATGAGCAGTTCTTC. Its protein product is CATSRAATSGSPFSYNEQFF.

This chain connects TRBV5-1 to TRBJ2-5; tentative D call: TRBD2 (6 bases). The CDR3 spans 16 residues. Germline CDR1 and CDR2: SGHRS and YFSETQ. The ends were cut back, 0 bases at V and 2 bases at J, with 14 bases in the middle. Written as DNA, the CDR3 is TGCGCCAGCAGCTTGGAGGGAGGACTGTTTCAAGAGACCCAGTACTTC. It codes for CASSLEGGLFQETQYF. Together with reference TRBV5-1 and TRBJ2-5, the CDR3 gives the full variable domain: KAGVTQTPRYLIKTRGQQVTLSCSPISGHRSVSWYQQTPGQGLQFLFEYFSETQRNKGNFPGRFSGRQFSNSRSEMNVSTLELGDSALYLCASSLEGGLFQETQYFGPGTRLLVL.

Remarks on this clonotype: At one of its ends the junction is not consistent with the germline gene, which may arise from a read error. This chain uses TRBV11-2 with TRBJ2-7, with 13 positions matching TRBD2. The CDR3 has 15 residues. Germline values: CDR1 SGHAT, CDR2 FQNNGV. The CDR3 sequence: CASSLGLAGTYERYF. The CDR3, as DNA: TGTGCCAGCAGCTTGGGACTAGCGGGGACCTACGAGCGGTACTTC.

This clonotype has a count of ten or more. V is TRBV28 and J is TRBJ1-2; 8 bases fit TRBD1. Looked up from germline, CDR1 is MDHEN and CDR2 is SYDVKM. The CDR3 loop spans 13 amino acids. Losses at the gene ends were 7 bases for V and 4 bases for J; bases not matched to a gene: 5. DNA for the CDR3: TGTGCCAGCACGGGACAGGCAGGCTATGGCTACACCTTC. Its translation: CASTGQAGYGYTF.

This clonotype has only a few counts. The CDR3 nucleotides are TGTGCCAGCAGTTACGTTGGAGCAGGGAAAGGTGGCTACACCTTC. It translates to CASSYVGAGKGGYTF. V gene TRBV6-6 combines with J gene TRBJ1-2, with D perhaps TRBD1 (5 bases). The CDR3 is 15 residues long. V shed 2 bases and J shed 7 bases, with 17 bases lying between them. Germline lookup yields CDR1 MNHNY and CDR2 SVGAGI (reference sequence).